The 8 T cell receptor beta chains reported below all come from one sample, sequenced in a study of blood T cells in healthy people across ages. The second PCR ran 7 to 11 cycles with a sample-barcoded 5' primer and J-beta primers. TCRdb reprocessed the 5' RACE reads with MiXCR, giving one entry per CDR3 protein. The sample has about a million distinct CDR3 sequences, less than 45% seen once. Sequenced input: blood. The source is a man aged 18 to 35 in good health.

The V and J genes are TRBV6-6 and TRBJ1-3; 7 bases are shared with TRBD1. The CDR3 runs 12 residues. The V and J ends lost 8 bases and 4 bases, in that order; junction bases with no gene match: 2. Germline V gene lookup returns CDR1 MNHNY and CDR2 SVGAGI (reference sequence). The CDR3 spells CASQQGGNTIYF. The CDR3 DNA sequence: TGTGCCAGCCAACAGGGGGGAAACACCATATATTTT.

The gene calls are TRBV6-2 or TRBV6-3 and TRBJ2-1; TRBD2 matches 8 bases. The J call is doubtful: the DNA matches TRBJ2-7 better. The length of the CDR3 is 14 residues. Germline CDR1 reads MNHEY; CDR2 reads SVGEGT. Written as DNA, the CDR3 is TGTGCCAGCAGTGTAGCGGGGAGATACAATGAGCAGTACTTC. As protein: CASSVAGRYNEQYF.

On this clonotype itself: Compared with germline, one end of the junction differs, possibly owing to a read error. The J gene is TRBJ1-1, the V gene TRBV2; tentative D call: TRBD1 (5 bases). Germline V gives CDR1 SNHLY, CDR2 FYNNEI. The length of the CDR3 is 14 residues. The CDR3, as DNA: TGTGCCAGCAGTCTCGGGGGGATGAACACTGAAGTTTTCTTT. Translated, it gives CASSLGGMNTEVFF.

Details on this clonotype: Compared with germline, one end of the junction differs, possibly owing to a read error. The rearrangement uses TRBV9 and TRBJ2-6, with D maybe TRBD1 (5 bases). Germline V gene data show CDR1 as SGDLS and CDR2 as YYNGEE. CDR3 size: 17 residues. Written as DNA, the CDR3 is TGTGCCAGCAGCGTTAGCCGACCCTTAGATGGGGCCAACATCCTGACTTTC. Translated: CASSVSRPLDGANILTF.

The V and J genes are TRBV12-3 or TRBV12-4 and TRBJ1-1, with 8 bases aligning to TRBD1. The CDR3 covers 13 residues. The V segment lost 5 bases and the J segment 5 bases; nucleotides outside the gene matches: 4. As DNA, the CDR3 is TGTGCCAGCAGTCGGACAGGGCAAACTGAAGCTTTCTTT. Translating it yields CASSRTGQTEAFF.

This clonotype has only a few counts. The V gene is TRBV7-9, the J gene TRBJ1-2; D is possibly TRBD1 (5 bases). CDR3 length: 17 residues. V shed 6 bases and J shed 0 bases, with 20 bases lying between them. In germline, CDR1 is SEHNR, CDR2 FQNEAQ (reference sequence). The CDR3 sequence: CASSSGRAPITNYGYTF. The DNA of the CDR3 is TGTGCCAGCAGTTCAGGCAGGGCCCCTATTACTAACTATGGCTACACCTTC.

This rearrangement joins TRBV7-2 to TRBJ2-1; D remains ambiguous. Germline V gene lookup returns CDR1 SGHTA and CDR2 FQGNSA. V gave up 6 bases and J gave up 5 bases, with 23 bases separating them. The CDR3 sequence is 17 residues long. The CDR3 reads CASRKNLWANRNNEQFF. CDR3 nucleotides: TGTGCCAGCAGAAAAAACCTCTGGGCGAATAGGAACAATGAGCAGTTCTTC.

The gene calls are TRBV27 and TRBJ2-1; no firm D call. The DNA end lines up better with TRBJ2-7; the J call may be wrong. This CDR3 is 19 amino acids long. From germline, CDR1 is MNHEY and CDR2 SMNVEV (reference sequence). CDR3 nucleotide sequence: TGTGCCAGCAGTTTATCTCCCTCCCCCAGCCCGAACTCCTACAATGAGCAGTACTTC. This translates into CASSLSPSPSPNSYNEQYF.